This T cell receptor beta chain appears in the sequencing data of a study of blood T cell repertoires in COVID-19 (dated by TCRdb to about 2020). About the study as a whole: Samples from collaborators originated in the United States, Italy and Spain and spanned both the acute and convalescent phases of COVID-19. The material from the prospective study consisted of cDNA or gDNA derived from T cells, B-cell-depleted T cells, or PBMCs. The dataset comprised deeply sampled blood TCRbeta repertoires from subjects exposed to, actively infected with, or recovered from COVID-19. A freely available public database, intended as a resource for researchers studying the immune response to SARS-CoV-2, is where the repertoires were released. The samples were drawn from two sources: the first 160 participants of the ongoing ImmuneRACE study, and over 1,000 subjects contributed by 6 global collaborators. A de-identified subject ID, COVID-19 status, age in years and sex were almost always included in the sample metadata. HLA class I and class II types, where available, came from metadata supplied by the sample provider rather than from assay-based typing.

The paper as a whole reports these results and caveats: The quantity of clinical and demographic metadata differed by source and by participant and was supplied without curation.

CDR1 and CDR2 (LNHDA, SQIVND) derive from the germline V gene (reference sequence). Its CDR3 holds 13 amino acids, cysteine through phenylalanine. Only the CDR3 portion is preserved as DNA: 39 bases, with reading frame beginning at the first base. V loses 7 bases, J loses 3 bases, and the germline ends lie 10 bases apart. The immunoSEQ Assay, a bias-controlled multiplex PCR, was used to amplify TCRbeta CDR3 regions from genomic DNA. For the original study's pipeline: The number of nucleated cells in each sample was estimated from the amplification of reference gene primers within the assay. Sequence reads were collapsed and filtered to measure the absolute abundance of every unique TCRbeta CDR3 rearrangement. For each sample, productive Simpson clonality was calculated as the square root of Simpson's diversity index across productive rearrangements. TCRdb stores this immuneACCESS table with in-frame sequences only. Part of the clones is absent; in the studies checked, under half of the shortfall reflects unresolved V genes, and no reason is known for the rest. That table gives V, J and clone size, and the DNA gave D and trimming. For this sample the table gives roughly 120,000 clones, of which 75% to 90% were detected only once. In total, the top ten clones hold 3.2% of the sample.

In Seattle, one collaborating source enrolled patients while the infection was active and tracked those patients longitudinally over the course of disease. Each collaborating institution followed its own protocols to collect whole blood in K2EDTA tubes. Collaborator samples were shipped for TCRbeta analysis as frozen whole blood, isolated PBMCs, or DNA extracted from either sample type. A word on this clone: Its antigen is unknown. No much larger clone is present one base from it, and per-base qualities are unavailable.

This clonotype originated in a woman older than 75 with COVID-19, enrolled during active disease. Recombination connected TRBV19 to TRBJ1-5, with the D gene too uncertain to name. The sample comprised peripheral blood. The DNA sequence is TGTGCCAGTAATGAGGCTATCAATCAGCCCCAGCATTTT. It codes for CASNEAINQPQHF. With the rest looked up from the reference TRBV19 and TRBJ1-5 genes rather than sequenced, the full variable domain is DGGITQSPKYLFRKEGQNVTLSCEQNLNHDAMYWYRQDPGQGLRLIYYSQIVNDFQKGDIAEGYSVSREKKESFPLTVTSAQKNPTAFYLCASNEAINQPQHFGDGTRLSIL.